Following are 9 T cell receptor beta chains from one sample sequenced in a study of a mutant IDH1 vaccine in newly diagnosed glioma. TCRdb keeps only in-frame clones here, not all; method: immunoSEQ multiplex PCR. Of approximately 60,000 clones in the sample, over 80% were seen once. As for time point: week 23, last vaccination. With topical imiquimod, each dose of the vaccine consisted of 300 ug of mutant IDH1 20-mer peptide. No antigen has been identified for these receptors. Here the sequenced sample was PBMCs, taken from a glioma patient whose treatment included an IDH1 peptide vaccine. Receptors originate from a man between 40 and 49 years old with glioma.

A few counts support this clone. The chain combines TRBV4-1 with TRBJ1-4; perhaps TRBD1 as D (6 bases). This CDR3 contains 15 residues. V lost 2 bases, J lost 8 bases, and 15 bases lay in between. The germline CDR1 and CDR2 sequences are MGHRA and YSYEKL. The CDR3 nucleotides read TGCGCCAGCAGCCAAACAGGGCTCTCAGCGGAAAAACTGTTTTTT. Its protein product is CASSQTGLSAEKLFF.

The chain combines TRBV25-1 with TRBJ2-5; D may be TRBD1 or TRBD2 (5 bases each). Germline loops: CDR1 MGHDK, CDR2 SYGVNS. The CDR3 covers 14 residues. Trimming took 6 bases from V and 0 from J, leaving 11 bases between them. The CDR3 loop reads CASRDYRYQETQYF. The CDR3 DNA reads TGTGCCAGCAGAGACTACAGGTACCAAGAGACCCAGTACTTC.

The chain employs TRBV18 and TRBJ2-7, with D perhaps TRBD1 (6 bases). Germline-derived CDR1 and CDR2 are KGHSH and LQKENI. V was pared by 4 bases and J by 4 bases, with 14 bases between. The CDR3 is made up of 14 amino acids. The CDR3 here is CASSRDGGIYEQYF. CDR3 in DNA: TGTGCCAGCTCACGAGATGGGGGCATATACGAGCAGTACTTC.

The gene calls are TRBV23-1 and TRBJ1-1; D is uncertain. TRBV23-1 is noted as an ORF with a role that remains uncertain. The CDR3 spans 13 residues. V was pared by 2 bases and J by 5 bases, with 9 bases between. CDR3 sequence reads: CASSQRALTEAFF. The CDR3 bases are TGCGCCAGCAGTCAAAGGGCACTGACTGAAGCTTTCTTT.

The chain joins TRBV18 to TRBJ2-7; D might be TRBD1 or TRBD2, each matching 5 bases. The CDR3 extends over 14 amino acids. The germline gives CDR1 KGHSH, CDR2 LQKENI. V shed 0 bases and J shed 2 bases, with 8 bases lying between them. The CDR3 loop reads CASSPPQGPYEQYF. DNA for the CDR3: TGTGCCAGCTCACCACCCCAGGGACCCTACGAGCAGTACTTC.

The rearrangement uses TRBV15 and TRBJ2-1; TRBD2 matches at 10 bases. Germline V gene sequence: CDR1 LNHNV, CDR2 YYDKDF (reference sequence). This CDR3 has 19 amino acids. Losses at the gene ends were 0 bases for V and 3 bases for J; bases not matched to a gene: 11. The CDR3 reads CATSRDSASSGRFYNEQFF. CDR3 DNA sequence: TGTGCCACCAGCAGAGATTCGGCCTCTAGCGGGAGATTCTACAATGAGCAGTTCTTC.

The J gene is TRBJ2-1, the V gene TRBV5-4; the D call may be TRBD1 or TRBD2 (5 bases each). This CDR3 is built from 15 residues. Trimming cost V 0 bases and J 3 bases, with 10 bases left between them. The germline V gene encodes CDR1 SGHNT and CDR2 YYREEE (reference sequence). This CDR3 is CASSLGGVGYNEQFF. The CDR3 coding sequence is TGTGCCAGCAGCTTGGGAGGGGTGGGCTACAATGAGCAGTTCTTC. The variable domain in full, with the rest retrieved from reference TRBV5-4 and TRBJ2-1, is ETGVTQSPTHLIKTRGQQVTLRCSSQSGHNTVSWYQQALGQGPQFIFQYYREEENGRGNFPPRFSGLQFPNYSSELNVNALELDDSALYLCASSLGGVGYNEQFFGPGTRLTVL.

CDR3 residues: CASSPTGILAGQYF. In nucleotides, the CDR3 is TGTGCCAGCAGCCCAACCGGGATTTTGGCTGGGCAGTACTTC. The chain uses TRBV5-6 and TRBJ2-7, with D perhaps TRBD2 (5 bases). The germline gives CDR1 SGHDT, CDR2 YYEEEE. Trimming removed 4 bases at V and 9 bases at J, with 20 bases between. This CDR3 has 14 amino acids.

The CDR3 protein is CASSQWGIDNEQFF. CDR3 DNA sequence: TGCGCCAGCAGCCAGTGGGGGATTGACAATGAGCAGTTCTTC. The gene calls are TRBV4-1 and TRBJ2-1; TRBD1 or TRBD2 may be the D gene (5 bases each). CDR1 MGHRA and CDR2 YSYEKL come from the germline V gene. V gave up 3 bases and J gave up 5 bases, with 11 bases separating them. There are 14 residues in the CDR3.